This TCR beta chain is from a study of blood T cell repertoires in COVID-19. On the study more broadly: There were acute and convalescent COVID-19 samples, and they came from the United States, Italy and Spain. PBMCs, B-cell-depleted T cells, or T cells provided the cDNA or gDNA that made up the material.

Per the original data handling: It was from reference gene primer amplification that nucleated cell counts were estimated. Sequencing used immunoSEQ multiplex PCR; TCRdb keeps in-frame clones, though not all of them. The V and J calls and clone size are taken from that table; D and trimming were inferred from the DNA. The profile covers about 250,000 clones, with 89% appearing a single time and roughly 4.8% taken by the ten largest. Germline V CDR1 and CDR2: LGHNA, YSLEER. CDR3 length: 15 residues. J gave up 7 bases and V 0 bases, and 5 bases lay outside the gene matches. This clonotype was obtained from a woman aged 40 to 50 who had recovered from COVID-19. V gene TRBV4-3 combines with J gene TRBJ1-4; 7 positions agree with TRBD1. Source material: peripheral blood. Here the CDR3 DNA reads TGCGCCAGCAGCCAAGAGGGTTACAGGGGTGAAAAACTGTTTTTT. It yields the protein CASSQEGYRGEKLFF.